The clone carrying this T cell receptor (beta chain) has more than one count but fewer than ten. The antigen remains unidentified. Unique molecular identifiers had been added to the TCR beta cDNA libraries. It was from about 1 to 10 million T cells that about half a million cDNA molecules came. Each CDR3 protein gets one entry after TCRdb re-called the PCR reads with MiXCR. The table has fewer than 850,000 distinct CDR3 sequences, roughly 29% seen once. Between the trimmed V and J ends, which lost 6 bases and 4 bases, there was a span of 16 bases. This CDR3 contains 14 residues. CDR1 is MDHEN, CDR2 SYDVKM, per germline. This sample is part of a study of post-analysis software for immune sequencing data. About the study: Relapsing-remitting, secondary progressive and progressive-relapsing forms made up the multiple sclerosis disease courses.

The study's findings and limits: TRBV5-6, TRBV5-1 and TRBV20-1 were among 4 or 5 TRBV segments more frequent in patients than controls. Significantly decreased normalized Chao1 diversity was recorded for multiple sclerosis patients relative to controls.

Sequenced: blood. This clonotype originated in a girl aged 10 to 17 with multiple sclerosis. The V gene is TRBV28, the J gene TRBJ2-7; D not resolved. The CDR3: CASSPARGNYEQYF. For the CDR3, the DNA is TGTGCCAGCAGCCCCGCCAGAGGCAATTACGAGCAGTACTTC.